What follows is one T cell receptor (beta chain) and its context. Its antigen is not known. The TCR alpha and TCR beta cDNA libraries, bearing sample barcodes and UMIs, were generated by 5'RACE using constant-segment primers. TCRdb redid the calling of the 5' RACE reads with MiXCR, one entry per CDR3 protein. The table shows fewer than 250,000 distinct CDR3 sequences, with approximately 20% occurring only once. This sample stems from a study of T-cell memory formation after mild COVID-19. Study context: Largely donor-specific TCR clusters were found. Findings and caveats of the study: Contracting CD8+ clones were enriched in EMRA, CD4+ mainly in CM and EM. Day 15 to 85 contracting clones showed balanced CD4/CD8; later expanders leaned CD4+.

The length of the CDR3 is 15 residues. V lost 2 bases, J lost 2 bases, and 10 bases lay in between. Germline V gives CDR1 MNHNS, CDR2 SASEGT. The chain carries TRBV6-1 and TRBJ1-5; no firm D call. The sample comprised PBMCs or a T cell subset sorted from them (not recorded which). The origin of this receptor is an adult woman who had mild COVID-19 (a few samples of this study predate the infection). Cell type and time point are not known. This CDR3 reads CASSESVSGNQPQHF. Written as DNA, the CDR3 is TGTGCCAGCAGTGAATCCGTGAGCGGCAATCAGCCCCAGCATTTT.